This TCR beta chain was documented in a study of identical twins. TCRdb passed the 5' RACE reads through MiXCR, listing each CDR3 protein once. The repertoire holds around 250,000 distinct CDR3 sequences, with 5.5% to 7.5% as singletons. CDR1 is SGDLS, CDR2 YYNGEE, per germline. V lost 4 bases to trimming and J lost 5 bases; unmatched junction nucleotides: 12. CDR3 length equals 16 residues. These same records also appear under a second study, on T cells expressing NK-cell markers.

The chain links TRBV9 to TRBJ2-7, with TRBD2 identical over 10 bases. This receptor was obtained from a woman between 18 and 29 years old in good health. The sequencing input was CD8+ T cells sorted from blood. The CDR3 DNA is TGTGCCAGCAGCCCTCCCGCGGGAGCGGGAGGGAACGAGCAGTACTTC. It yields the protein CASSPPAGAGGNEQYF.